What follows is one TCR beta chain and its context. The data belong to a study of blood T cell repertoires in COVID-19. As for the study in general: In each case, the material was cDNA or gDNA derived from T cells, B-cell-depleted T cells, or PBMCs.

Per the authors' pipeline: Scientists estimated how many nucleated cells there were by amplifying reference gene primers. The assay was immunoSEQ multiplex PCR, and TCRdb's table has in-frame clones only and misses some. That table gives V, J and clone size, and the DNA gave D and trimming. Of about 180,000 clones listed, about 84% were seen once; the top ten hold about 18%. In germline, CDR1 is SNHLY, CDR2 FYNNEI. Trimming stripped 4 bases from V and 0 bases from J, with 12 bases between. The CDR3 consists of 16 residues. Seattle's cohort entered during active infection and was followed longitudinally.

Sequencing used peripheral blood. V gene TRBV2 combines with J gene TRBJ1-4; D remains unclear. This sequence was found in a person in their 70s with COVID-19, enrolled during active disease. CDR3 DNA sequence: TGTGCCAGCAGTGCACTGAGGTCTGCAACTAATGAAAAACTGTTTTTT. This codes for CASSALRSATNEKLFF.